This T cell receptor beta chain was observed in a study of T cell repertoires in cytomegalovirus infection. Study-wide context: Recently identified HLA-C-restricted CMV epitopes and well-studied HLA-B-restricted CMV epitopes were used by the study. TCR beta signatures that were public indicated CMV infection and matching HLA type.

One entry per CDR3 protein results from TCRdb running MiXCR on the reads. The table shows 40,000 to 60,000 distinct CDR3 sequences, with about a fifth occurring only once. Note on this clonotype: The antigen remains unidentified.

This CDR3 has 13 residues. Trimming took off 6 bases at V and 3 bases at J, with 12 bases between the two ends. Germline V lookup: CDR1 MNHEY, CDR2 SVGAGI. The receptor's source is a human donor in good health (CMV status not recorded). Some clones in this sample may be carry-over from other donors' samples. V gene TRBV6-5 combines with J gene TRBJ2-7; D not certain. The source was CD8+ T cells from cultured PBMCs, collected from culture after CMV antigen stimulation. The CDR3 reads CASRLVGNYEQYF. CDR3 sequence (DNA): TGTGCCAGCAGGTTGGTGGGGAACTACGAGCAGTACTTC.